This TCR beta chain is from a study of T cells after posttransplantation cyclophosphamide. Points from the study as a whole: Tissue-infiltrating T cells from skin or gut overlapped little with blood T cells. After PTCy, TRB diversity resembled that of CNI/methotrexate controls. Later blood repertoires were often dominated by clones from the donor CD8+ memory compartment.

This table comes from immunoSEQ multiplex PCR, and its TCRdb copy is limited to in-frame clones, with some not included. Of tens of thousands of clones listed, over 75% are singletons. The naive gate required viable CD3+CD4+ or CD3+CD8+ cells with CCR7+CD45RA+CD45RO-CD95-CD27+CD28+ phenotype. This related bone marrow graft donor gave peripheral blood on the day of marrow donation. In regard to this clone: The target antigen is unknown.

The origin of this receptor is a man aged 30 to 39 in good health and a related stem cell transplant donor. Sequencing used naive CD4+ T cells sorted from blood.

The CDR3: CASSPIPPTGYNSPLHF. Here the CDR3 DNA reads TGTGCCAGCTCACCAATCCCCCCGACGGGCTATAATTCACCCCTCCACTTT. This chain uses TRBV18 with TRBJ1-6; no clear D gene. The V end was cut by 2 bases, the J end by 3 bases, with 14 bases between. The CDR3 contains 17 residues. CDR1 is KGHSH, CDR2 LQKENI, per germline. The whole variable domain, remainder taken from reference TRBV18 and TRBJ1-6, is NAGVMQNPRHLVRRRGQEARLRCSPMKGHSHVYWYRQLPEEGLKFMVYLQKENIIDESGMPKERFSAEFPKEGPSILRIQQVVRGDSAAYFCASSPIPPTGYNSPLHFGNGTRLTVT.